This T cell receptor beta chain emerged from a study of cytomegalovirus exposure and HLA in healthy donors. At the level of the study: Falling in the Caucasian-associated ancestry cluster were less than 85% of approximately 410 genotyped donors.

Study-wide results and caveats: Trimming of TCR beta V- and J-genes showed a link, identified in a later analysis, to a missense DCLRE1C variant.

Amplification used 60 Vbeta primers and 13 Jbeta primers. Sequencing was performed with immunoSEQ multiplex PCR; in TCRdb, only in-frame clones are kept and a portion is missing. The sample holds 150,000 to 200,000 clones, 70% to 80% seen once. Trimming removed 6 bases from V and 8 bases from J; junction bases left unmatched: 12. The germline V gene encodes CDR1 KGHSH and CDR2 LQKENI. The CDR3 sequence is 15 residues long. Remarks on this clone: Its antigen is as yet unknown.

Sequenced input: PBMCs. The chain is built from TRBV18 and TRBJ2-2; the match to TRBD1 covers 7 bases. This clonotype was sampled from a man aged 40-55 years in good health and CMV-seronegative. CDR3 DNA: TGTGCCAGCTCCACCGGGACAGCTGCTATTGGGGAGCTGTTTTTT. Amino acids: CASSTGTAAIGELFF.